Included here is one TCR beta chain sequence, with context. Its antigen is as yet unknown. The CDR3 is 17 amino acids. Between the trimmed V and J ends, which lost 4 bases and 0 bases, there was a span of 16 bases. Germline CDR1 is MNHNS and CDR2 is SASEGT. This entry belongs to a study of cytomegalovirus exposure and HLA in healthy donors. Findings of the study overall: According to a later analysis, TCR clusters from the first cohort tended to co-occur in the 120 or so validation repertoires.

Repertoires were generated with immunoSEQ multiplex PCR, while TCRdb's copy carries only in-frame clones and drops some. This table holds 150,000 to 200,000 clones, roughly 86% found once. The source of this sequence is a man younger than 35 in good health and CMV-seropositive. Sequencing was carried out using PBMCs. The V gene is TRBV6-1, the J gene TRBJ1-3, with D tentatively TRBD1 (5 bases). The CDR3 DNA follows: TGTGCCAGCAGTGCGGGGGGGAAGAGAGACTCTGGAAACACCATATATTTT. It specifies CASSAGGKRDSGNTIYF.